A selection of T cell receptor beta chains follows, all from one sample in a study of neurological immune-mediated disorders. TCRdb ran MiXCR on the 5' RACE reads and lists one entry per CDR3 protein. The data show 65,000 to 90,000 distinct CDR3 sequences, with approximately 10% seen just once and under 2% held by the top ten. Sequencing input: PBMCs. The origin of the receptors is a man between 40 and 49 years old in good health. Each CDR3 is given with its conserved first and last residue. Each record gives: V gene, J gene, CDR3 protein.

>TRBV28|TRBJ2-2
CAIEAKREGGNAGELFF
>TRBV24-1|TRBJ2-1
CATSDHGRGNEQFF
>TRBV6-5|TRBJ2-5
CASSPGLAAAGENQYF
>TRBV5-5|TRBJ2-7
CASSFPAEYLSYEQYF
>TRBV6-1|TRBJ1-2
CAFQGYFGYTF
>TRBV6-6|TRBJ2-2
CASSLWGTSTGELFF
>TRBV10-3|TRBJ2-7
CAISDGTGSSYEQYF
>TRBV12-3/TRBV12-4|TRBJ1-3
CASSDGNTIYF
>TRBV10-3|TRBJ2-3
CAISHTGGQDTQYF
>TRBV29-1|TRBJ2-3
CSVSGQGIDTQYF
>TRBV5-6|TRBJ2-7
CASSLEGQGYYEQYF
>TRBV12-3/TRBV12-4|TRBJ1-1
CASIISQGWNTEAFF
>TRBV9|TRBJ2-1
CASSVEIKAGVLLF
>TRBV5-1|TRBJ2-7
CASRPLAGPSYEQYF
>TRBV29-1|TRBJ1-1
CSVESGVPEAFF
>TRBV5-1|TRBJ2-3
CASNSGTERDTQYF
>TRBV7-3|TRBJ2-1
CASSLVFASGRSGNEQFF
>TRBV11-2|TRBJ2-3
CSSSRGAYTSTDTQYF
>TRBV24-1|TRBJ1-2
CATSGTGRYGYTF
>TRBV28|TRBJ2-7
CASSSPLAYEQYF
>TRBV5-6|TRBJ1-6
CASSLIGTGDNSPLHF
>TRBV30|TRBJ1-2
CALQGFGYTF
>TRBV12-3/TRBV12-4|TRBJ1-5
CASSLMNSNQPQHF
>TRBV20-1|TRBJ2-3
CSASPDAGGLQYF
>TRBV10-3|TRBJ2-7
CAISTWTGGEGRGYEQYF
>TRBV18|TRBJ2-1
CASSPYVTGYNEQFF
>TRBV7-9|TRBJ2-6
CASSTQFSGANVLTF
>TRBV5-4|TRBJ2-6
CASNLGVESSGTNVLTF
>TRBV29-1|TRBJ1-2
CSVVDRDYNYGYTF
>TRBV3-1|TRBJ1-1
CASSQGQNPAAFF
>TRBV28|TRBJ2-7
CASKFTDGSSYEQYF
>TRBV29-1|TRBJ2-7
CSVGSGDGSYEQYF
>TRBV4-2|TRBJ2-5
CASSRVAGQPQETQYF
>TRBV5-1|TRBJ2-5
CASSFGGSRQETQYF
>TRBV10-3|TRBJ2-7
CAIKGQAGEQYF
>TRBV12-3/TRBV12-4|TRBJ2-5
CASSRSVETQYF
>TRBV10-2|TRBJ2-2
CASKGGTTGELFF
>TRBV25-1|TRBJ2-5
CASSATTVIQETQYF
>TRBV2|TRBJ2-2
CASSLSGSEGGELFF
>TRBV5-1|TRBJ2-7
CASILKSPQGAGEQYF
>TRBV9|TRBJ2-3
CASSVEGGPSTDTQYF
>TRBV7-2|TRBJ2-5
CASSPTGLSSTQYF
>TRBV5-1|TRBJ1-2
CASSGRDYGYTF
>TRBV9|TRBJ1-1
CASSVARTREYTEAFF
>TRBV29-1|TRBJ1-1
CSVVAGQAFF
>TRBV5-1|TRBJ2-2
CASSFGSANTGELFF
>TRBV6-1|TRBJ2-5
CASSGDGLETQYF
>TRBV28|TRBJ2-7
CAALPRSGRSTYEQYF
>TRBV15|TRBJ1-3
CATSYDRSSGNTIYF
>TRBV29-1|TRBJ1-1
CSVEAHRGLNTEAFF
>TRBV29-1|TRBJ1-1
CSSLWVDTEAFF
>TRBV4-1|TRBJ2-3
CASSQVGLASPTDTQYF